A selection of T cell receptor beta chains follows, all from one sample in a study of regulatory T cells in long-lasting Graves disease. TCRdb redid the calling of the multiplex PCR reads with MiXCR, one entry per CDR3 protein. The sample lists roughly 400,000 distinct CDR3 sequences, approximately 16% occurring once. This sample was shared with a second study, whose subject was T cells in Graves' hyperthyroidism and ophthalmopathy.

Sequences were derived from peripheral blood mononuclear cells (PBMCs), sampled at new diagnosis, from a patient treated with antithyroid drugs. These receptors all stem from a woman aged 40 to 50 with Graves disease. CDR3s leave out the opening cysteine and the closing phenylalanine or tryptophan.

j_call v_call cdr3_aa
TRBJ2-7 TRBV6-1 ASTEGASGKHEQY
TRBJ2-7 TRBV12-3/TRBV12-4 ASSLHYSYEQY
TRBJ2-7 TRBV5-1 ASSPGQGALEQY
TRBJ2-5 TRBV28 ASSPRDSGIFQETQY
TRBJ2-7 TRBV6-1 ASSGQGRAFSYEQY
TRBJ2-3 TRBV7-9 ASGTSGMADTQY
TRBJ2-7 TRBV27 ASSFTPLGGREQY
TRBJ2-1 TRBV3-1 ASSQDLGTEYNEQF
TRBJ1-2 TRBV7-2 ASSFNRDTRGGYT
TRBJ2-5 TRBV20-1 SASPLRGFGDPLETQY
TRBJ2-7 TRBV6-2/TRBV6-3 ASSYPEYSYEQY
TRBJ1-5 TRBV28 ASKGSLGGYSNQPQH
TRBJ1-3 TRBV15 ATSRPTLWTGEDTIY
TRBJ2-7 TRBV6-9 ASSYPGGVEVSSYEQY
TRBJ2-1 TRBV10-2 ASSYRGSNEQF
TRBJ1-2 TRBV28 ASSMGQNYGYT
TRBJ1-5 TRBV28 ASSFPDSGQPQH
TRBJ2-1 TRBV7-2 ASSLGPSEYEQF
TRBJ2-3 TRBV24-1 ATSDSGGFWRFDSTDTQY
TRBJ1-3 TRBV12-3/TRBV12-4 ASSFRTDSGNTIY
TRBJ2-7 TRBV3-1 ASSQDRGPSYEQY
TRBJ2-1 TRBV18 ASSPASGSNEQF
TRBJ2-3 TRBV6-2/TRBV6-3 ASSELAAHDTQY
TRBJ2-1 TRBV11-2 ASSGLKRYNEQF
TRBJ2-5 TRBV6-1 ASSPGGLITETQY
TRBJ2-1 TRBV6-2/TRBV6-3 ASEVRGGKPHNEQF
TRBJ2-5 TRBV20-1 SATRQIQETQY
TRBJ1-1 TRBV29-1 SVEDGQGAGGTEAF
TRBJ2-3 TRBV10-3 ATRTEEVDTQY
TRBJ1-5 TRBV12-3/TRBV12-4 ASSPGQGMNNQPQH
TRBJ2-5 TRBV28 ASSYDQGSAERETQY
TRBJ2-1 TRBV7-9 ASSLAGGRSYNEQF
TRBJ2-1 TRBV15 ATSRARRGVHNEQF
TRBJ1-6 TRBV7-2 ASSPRGRGASNSPLH
TRBJ2-1 TRBV28 ASSLFAGGEQF
TRBJ2-1 TRBV10-3 AISDRLAGGGGDNEQF
TRBJ2-2 TRBV4-1 ASSQDPRLGIGELF
TRBJ2-5 TRBV11-2 ASSLDLGLGEETQY
TRBJ2-7 TRBV10-1 ASSDLGNEQY
TRBJ1-1 TRBV10-3 AISETWTGPNTEAF
TRBJ2-3 TRBV12-3/TRBV12-4 ASSLLAVGSTDTQY
TRBJ2-5 TRBV28 ASKEGQGGGETQY
TRBJ2-5 TRBV25-1 ASSATGHKQTQY
TRBJ2-1 TRBV20-1 SAPSGRGIISYNEQF
TRBJ2-2 TRBV29-1 SVDLLEGTGSGELF
TRBJ2-7 TRBV13 ASSLGTGEGEQY
TRBJ1-5 TRBV28 ASKKGGGNQPQH
TRBJ2-2 TRBV20-1 SARDRASGGNTGELF
TRBJ2-7 TRBV7-3 ASSLESTYEQY
TRBJ1-4 TRBV7-2 ASSLSGGRNEKLF
TRBJ2-5 TRBV7-9 ASSPGTSSSTTQETQY
TRBJ2-7 TRBV27 ASSLISDYEQY
TRBJ2-1 TRBV2 ATLLAGGVYEQF